The TCR beta chain described here comes from a study of siplizumab effects on memory and regulatory T cells. Findings of the study overall: Mappable CD4+ clones that were alloreactive averaged around 70% Treg-derived with siplizumab versus around 30% in controls. Naive T cells were seemingly more diverse than memory cells, and major contributions to the alloresponse seemed to be made by them. Proliferating siplizumab-cultured Tregs lacked confirmed suppressive function.

Per-sample assaying covered roughly 10^5 TCR templates. Data came from immunoSEQ multiplex PCR; TCRdb stores just in-frame clones and leaves some out. The sample has approximately 100,000 clones, roughly 94% seen once. The germline CDR1 and CDR2 sequences are MNHEY and SMNVEV (reference sequence). Trimming cost V 5 bases and J 4 bases; bases outside gene matches: 3. This CDR3 comprises 14 residues. Concerning this clone: As yet, its antigen is unknown.

This sequence joins TRBV27 and TRBJ2-7, with 12 positions matching TRBD2. The origin of this receptor is a human donor in good health. The sequencing input was Tregs sorted from blood. The CDR3 DNA sequence: TGTGCCAGCAGTAAGACTAGCGGGAGATACGAGCAGTACTTC. This encodes CASSKTSGRYEQYF.